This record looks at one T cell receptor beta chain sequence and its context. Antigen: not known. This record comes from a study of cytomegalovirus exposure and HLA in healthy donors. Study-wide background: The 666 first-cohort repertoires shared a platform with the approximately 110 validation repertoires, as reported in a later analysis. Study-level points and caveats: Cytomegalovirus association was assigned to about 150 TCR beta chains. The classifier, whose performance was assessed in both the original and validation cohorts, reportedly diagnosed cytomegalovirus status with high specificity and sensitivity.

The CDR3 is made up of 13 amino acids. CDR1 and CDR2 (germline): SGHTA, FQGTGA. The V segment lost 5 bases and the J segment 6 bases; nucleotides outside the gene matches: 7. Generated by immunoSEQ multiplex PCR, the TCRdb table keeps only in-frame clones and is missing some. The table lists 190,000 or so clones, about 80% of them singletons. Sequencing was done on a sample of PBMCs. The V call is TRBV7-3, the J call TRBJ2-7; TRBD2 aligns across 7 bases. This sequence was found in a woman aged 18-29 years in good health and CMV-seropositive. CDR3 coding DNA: TGTGCCAGCAGCCCAGGTTGGGGGGGCGAGCAGTACTTC. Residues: CASSPGWGGEQYF.